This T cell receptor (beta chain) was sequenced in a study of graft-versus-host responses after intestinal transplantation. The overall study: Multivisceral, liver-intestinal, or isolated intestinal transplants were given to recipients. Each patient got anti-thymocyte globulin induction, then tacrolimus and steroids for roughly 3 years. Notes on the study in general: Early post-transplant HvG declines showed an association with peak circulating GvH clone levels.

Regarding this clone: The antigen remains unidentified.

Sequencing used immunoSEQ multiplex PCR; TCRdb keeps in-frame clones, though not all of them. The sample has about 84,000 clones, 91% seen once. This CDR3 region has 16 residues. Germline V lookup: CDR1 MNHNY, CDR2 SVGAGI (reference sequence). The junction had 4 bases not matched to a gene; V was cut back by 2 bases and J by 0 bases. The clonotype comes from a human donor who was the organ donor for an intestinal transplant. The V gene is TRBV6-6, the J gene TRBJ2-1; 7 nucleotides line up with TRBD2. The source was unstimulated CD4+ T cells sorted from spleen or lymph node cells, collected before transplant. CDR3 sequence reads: CASSYAGVSSYNEQFF. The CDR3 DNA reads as TGTGCCAGCAGTTACGCGGGAGTCAGCTCCTACAATGAGCAGTTCTTC.